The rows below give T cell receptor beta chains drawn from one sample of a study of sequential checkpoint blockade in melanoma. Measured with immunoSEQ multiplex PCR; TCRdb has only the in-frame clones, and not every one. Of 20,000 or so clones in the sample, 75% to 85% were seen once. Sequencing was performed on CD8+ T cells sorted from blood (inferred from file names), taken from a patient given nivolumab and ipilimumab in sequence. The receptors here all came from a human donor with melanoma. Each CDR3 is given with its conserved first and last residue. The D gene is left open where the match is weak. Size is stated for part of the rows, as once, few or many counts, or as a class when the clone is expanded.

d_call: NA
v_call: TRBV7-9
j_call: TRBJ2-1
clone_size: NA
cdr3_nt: TGTGCCAGCAGCGCAGAAGGGACTTACAATGAGCAGTTCTTC
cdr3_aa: CASSAEGTYNEQFF

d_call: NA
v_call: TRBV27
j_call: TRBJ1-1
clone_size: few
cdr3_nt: TGTGCCAGCAGTCAAGGGGGATCTGAAGCTTTCTTT
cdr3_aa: CASSQGGSEAFF

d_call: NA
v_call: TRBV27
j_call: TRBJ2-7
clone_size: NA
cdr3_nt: TGTGCCAGCAGTCTCGACAGCGTGTCGTCCTACGAGCAGTACTTC
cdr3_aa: CASSLDSVSSYEQYF

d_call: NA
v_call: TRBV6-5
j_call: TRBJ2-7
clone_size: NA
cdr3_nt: TGTGCCAGCAGTTACTCGAAGCGGGCCACCTACGAGCAGTACTTC
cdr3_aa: CASSYSKRATYEQYF

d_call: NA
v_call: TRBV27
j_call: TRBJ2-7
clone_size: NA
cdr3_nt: TGTGCCAGCAGTCAAGATCCCGGAGCGGCCTTCTACGAGCAGTACTTC
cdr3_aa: CASSQDPGAAFYEQYF

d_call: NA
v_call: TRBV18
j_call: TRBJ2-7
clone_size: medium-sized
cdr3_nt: TGTGCCAGCTCACCGGGGAGCGCCGCCGAGCAGTACTTC
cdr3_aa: CASSPGSAAEQYF

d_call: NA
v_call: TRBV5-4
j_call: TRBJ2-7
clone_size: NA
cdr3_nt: TGTGCCAGCAGCTTGGGGACAGTTCGCGAGCAGTACTTC
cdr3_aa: CASSLGTVREQYF

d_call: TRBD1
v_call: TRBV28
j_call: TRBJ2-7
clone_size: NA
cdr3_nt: TGTGCCAGCAGTTTAACGGGACAGGGTCACGAGCAGTACTTC
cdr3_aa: CASSLTGQGHEQYF

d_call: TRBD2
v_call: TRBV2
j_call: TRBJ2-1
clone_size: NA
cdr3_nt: TGTGCCAGCAGCGAGGGACTAGCCTATGAGCAGTTCTTC
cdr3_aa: CASSEGLAYEQFF

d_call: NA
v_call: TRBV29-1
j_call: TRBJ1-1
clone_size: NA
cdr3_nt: TGCAGCGTTGAAGGTACCGGCGGTGCCGCCCACACTGAAGCTTTCTTT
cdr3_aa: CSVEGTGGAAHTEAFF

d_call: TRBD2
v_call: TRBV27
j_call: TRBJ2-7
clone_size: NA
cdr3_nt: TGTGCCAGCAGTGCTAGCGGGAGCCATTGGGCGCAGTACTTT
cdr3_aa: CASSASGSHWAQYF

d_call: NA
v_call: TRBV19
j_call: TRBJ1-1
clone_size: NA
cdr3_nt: TGTGCCAGTGGTCGGACAGCCGCCATGAACACTGAAGCTTTCTTT
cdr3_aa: CASGRTAAMNTEAFF